A selection of T cell receptor beta chains follows, all from one sample in a study of cytomegalovirus exposure and HLA in healthy donors. Libraries were prepared by immunoSEQ multiplex PCR; TCRdb keeps only in-frame clonotypes and omits some of them. Among about 160,000 clones, 82% were seen once, and the ten largest hold about 1.5%. The source material was PBMCs. The receptors derive from a male donor in good health and CMV-seronegative. Each CDR3 is given with its conserved first and last residue. The D gene is left open where the match is weak. Where a row states a size, it is once, few, many or the class of an expanded clone; other rows omit it.

d_call	v_call	j_call	clone_size	cdr3_aa	cdr3_nt
.	TRBV19	TRBJ1-1	.	CASSKDPRRQNTEAFF	TGTGCCAGTAGTAAGGACCCCCGGAGGCAGAACACTGAAGCTTTCTTT
TRBD1	TRBV7-2	TRBJ2-5	.	CASSYRGLETQYF	TGTGCCAGCAGCTACAGGGGGCTGGAGACCCAGTACTTC
.	TRBV5-6	TRBJ1-5	.	CASSLTKLPSNQPQHF	TGTGCCAGCAGCTTGACGAAACTCCCTAGCAATCAGCCCCAGCATTTT
TRBD1	TRBV27	TRBJ2-7	.	CASSTTGNTYEQYF	TGTGCCAGCAGCACGACAGGGAACACCTACGAGCAGTACTTC
TRBD1	TRBV10-3	TRBJ2-2	.	CAISAQGSVTGELFF	TGTGCCATCAGTGCACAGGGGTCGGTCACCGGGGAGCTGTTTTTT
.	TRBV19	TRBJ1-4	.	CASSIGFREKLFF	TGTGCCAGTAGTATCGGGTTTCGTGAAAAACTGTTTTTT
.	TRBV27	TRBJ1-2	.	CASRLGANYGYTF	TGTGCCAGCAGGTTAGGGGCGAACTATGGCTACACCTTC
TRBD1	TRBV7-2	TRBJ1-1	.	CASSRMTGFNTEAFF	TGTGCCAGCAGCCGGATGACAGGGTTTAACACTGAAGCTTTCTTT
.	TRBV15	TRBJ1-4	.	CATSGTKQGINEKLFF	TGTGCCACCAGCGGGACTAAACAGGGTATAAATGAAAAACTGTTTTTT
TRBD2	TRBV5-1	TRBJ2-7	.	CASSSTSGSSYEQYF	TGCGCCAGCAGCAGTACTAGCGGTTCCTCCTACGAGCAGTACTTC
.	TRBV19	TRBJ1-5	.	CASSGTPNQPQHF	TGTGCCAGTAGTGGGACACCGAATCAGCCCCAGCATTTT
.	TRBV6-6	TRBJ2-1	.	CASSHSPPMDFEQFF	TGTGCCAGCAGTCACTCCCCTCCTATGGACTTTGAGCAGTTCTTC
.	TRBV7-6	TRBJ1-1	few	CASSKTIMNTEAFF	TGTGCCAGCAGCAAGACTATAATGAACACTGAAGCTTTCTTT
TRBD2	TRBV19	TRBJ2-1	.	CASMGTRLYNEQFF	TGTGCCAGTATGGGGACTAGACTCTACAATGAGCAGTTCTTC
.	TRBV5-1	TRBJ2-5	.	CASSSLGETQYF	TGCGCCAGCAGTTCGCTAGGCGAGACCCAGTACTTC
.	TRBV18	TRBJ2-7	.	CASSPTADEQYF	TGTGCCAGCTCACCGACGGCGGACGAGCAGTACTTC
.	TRBV7-3	TRBJ2-2	.	CASSLNSGTGELFF	TGTGCCAGCAGCTTAAACAGTGGCACCGGGGAGCTGTTTTTT
.	TRBV19	TRBJ2-1	few	CASSKLQGGDGIYNEQFF	TGTGCCAGTAGTAAACTACAGGGTGGAGACGGAATCTACAATGAGCAGTTCTTC
.	TRBV9	TRBJ2-7	once	CASSVDPTPEPTYEQYF	TGTGCCAGCAGCGTAGATCCAACCCCTGAACCTACCTACGAGCAGTACTTC
.	TRBV10-3	TRBJ2-2	once	CAIRVAGSGTGELFF	TGTGCCATCAGAGTTGCAGGGTCGGGCACCGGGGAGCTGTTTTTT
.	TRBV7-9	TRBJ2-1	.	CASSPDRPYNEQFF	TGTGCCAGCAGCCCAGACAGACCCTACAATGAGCAGTTCTTC
.	TRBV6-5	TRBJ2-5	.	CASSYSQAGETQYF	TGTGCCAGCAGTTACTCCCAAGCGGGTGAGACCCAGTACTTC
TRBD2	TRBV11-3	TRBJ2-7	.	CASSFGAGGRYEQYF	TGTGCCAGCAGCTTTGGAGCGGGAGGACGCTACGAGCAGTACTTC
TRBD1	TRBV5-4	TRBJ2-2	.	CASSGGQSNTGELFF	TGTGCCAGCAGCGGGGGACAGTCGAACACCGGGGAGCTGTTTTTT
.	TRBV7-5	TRBJ1-1	.	CARSLGAGAPGHSEAFF	TGTGCCAGAAGCTTGGGGGCTGGGGCCCCTGGCCACTCTGAAGCTTTCTTT
TRBD1	TRBV6-6	TRBJ2-1	.	CASSYEHRTGAVF	TGTGCCAGCAGTTACGAACATCGGACAGGGGCAGTCTTC
TRBD1	TRBV11-2	TRBJ1-5	few	CASSRGQGMNQPQHF	TGTGCCAGCAGCAGGGGACAGGGAATGAATCAGCCCCAGCATTTT
TRBD1	TRBV5-1	TRBJ1-1	.	CASSQPGGSGWLGDTEAFF	TGCGCCAGCAGCCAACCAGGGGGAAGTGGGTGGTTAGGCGACACTGAAGCTTTCTTT
TRBD2	TRBV5-6	TRBJ2-7	.	CASSLKTLAGGIYEQYF	TGTGCCAGCAGCTTGAAGACACTAGCGGGAGGCATCTACGAGCAGTACTTC
.	TRBV30	TRBJ1-1	.	CAWSVHQMNTEAFF	TGTGCCTGGAGTGTACATCAGATGAACACTGAAGCTTTCTTT
.	TRBV11-3	TRBJ2-3	.	CASSPRSSGDTQYF	TGTGCCAGCAGCCCCCGATCTTCAGGTGATACGCAGTATTTT
TRBD1	TRBV28	TRBJ1-5	.	CASSGSGGETDFDQPQHF	TGTGCCAGCAGTGGGTCAGGGGGTGAGACCGACTTCGATCAGCCCCAGCATTTT
.	TRBV5-6	TRBJ1-1	.	CASSLYRQGTEAFF	TGTGCCAGCAGCTTGTACAGGCAAGGGACTGAAGCTTTCTTT
.	TRBV4-2	TRBJ1-1	.	CASSTTEGTEAFF	TGTGCCAGCAGTACCACAGAGGGTACTGAAGCTTTCTTT
.	TRBV21-1	TRBJ2-2	.	CASSPKPEVETVIRRGTGELFF	TGTGCCAGCAGCCCCAAACCCGAGGTGGAGACAGTCATTAGAAGGGGCACCGGGGAGCTGTTTTTT
TRBD1	TRBV5-4	TRBJ2-3	few	CASSLGLDRATDTQYF	TGTGCCAGCAGCTTGGGTCTGGACAGGGCTACAGATACGCAGTATTTT
.	TRBV2	TRBJ1-1	once	CASSEIGGNTEAFF	TGTGCCAGCAGTGAGATAGGGGGTAACACTGAAGCTTTCTTT
.	TRBV19	TRBJ2-1	few	CASSLHNEQFF	TGTGCCAGTAGCCTTCACAATGAGCAGTTCTTC
.	TRBV10-2	TRBJ2-1	.	CASASGDVNEQFF	TGCGCCAGCGCTTCAGGGGATGTGAATGAGCAGTTCTTC
.	TRBV2	TRBJ1-5	once	CASREGQSNQPQHF	TGTGCCAGCAGGGAAGGACAAAGCAATCAGCCCCAGCATTTT
.	TRBV5-6	TRBJ1-1	once	CASSLVGGGEAFF	TGTGCCAGCAGCTTGGTGGGGGGAGGTGAAGCTTTCTTT
TRBD2	TRBV5-4	TRBJ2-5	.	CASPGRSGGEETQYF	TGTGCCAGCCCCGGTCGGTCGGGGGGGGAGGAGACCCAGTACTTC
.	TRBV6-5	TRBJ1-2	.	CASSYHTGNYGYTF	TGTGCCAGCAGTTACCATACAGGAAACTATGGCTACACCTTC
.	TRBV28	TRBJ1-5	.	CASSSRSNQPQHF	TGTGCCAGCAGTTCCCGTAGCAATCAGCCCCAGCATTTT
.	TRBV7-8	TRBJ2-2	.	CASSLDEVTGELFF	TGTGCCAGCAGCTTAGATGAGGTCACCGGGGAGCTGTTTTTT
.	TRBV7-9	TRBJ2-7	.	CSSSLGNTGSYF	TGTTCCAGCAGCTTAGGGAACACGGGGTCGTACTTC
.	TRBV27	TRBJ2-1	.	CASSPGYNEQFF	TGTGCCAGCAGCCCAGGTTACAATGAGCAGTTCTTC
.	TRBV6-4	TRBJ2-1	.	CASSDSERYNEQFF	TGTGCCAGCAGTGACTCGGAGAGATACAATGAGCAGTTCTTC
.	TRBV19	TRBJ2-3	.	CASSTERYTDTQYF	TGTGCCAGTAGTACCGAACGGTACACAGATACGCAGTATTTT
.	TRBV27	TRBJ1-1	.	CASSLLGAQNTEAFF	TGTGCCAGCAGTTTATTAGGGGCTCAGAACACTGAAGCTTTCTTT
.	TRBV19	TRBJ2-2	.	CASSIGGSNTGELFF	TGTGCCAGTAGTATAGGCGGCTCGAACACCGGGGAGCTGTTTTTT
.	TRBV7-3	TRBJ1-1	.	CASSPWGGSLNTEAFF	TGTGCCAGCAGCCCATGGGGCGGGAGCCTGAACACTGAAGCTTTCTTT
.	TRBV21-1	TRBJ2-7	.	CASSKRAGWYEQYF	TGTGCCAGCAGCAAACGGGCAGGGTGGTACGAGCAGTACTTC
.	TRBV19	TRBJ1-2	.	CASSKGVPGYTF	TGTGCCAGTAGCAAGGGGGTCCCTGGCTACACCTTC